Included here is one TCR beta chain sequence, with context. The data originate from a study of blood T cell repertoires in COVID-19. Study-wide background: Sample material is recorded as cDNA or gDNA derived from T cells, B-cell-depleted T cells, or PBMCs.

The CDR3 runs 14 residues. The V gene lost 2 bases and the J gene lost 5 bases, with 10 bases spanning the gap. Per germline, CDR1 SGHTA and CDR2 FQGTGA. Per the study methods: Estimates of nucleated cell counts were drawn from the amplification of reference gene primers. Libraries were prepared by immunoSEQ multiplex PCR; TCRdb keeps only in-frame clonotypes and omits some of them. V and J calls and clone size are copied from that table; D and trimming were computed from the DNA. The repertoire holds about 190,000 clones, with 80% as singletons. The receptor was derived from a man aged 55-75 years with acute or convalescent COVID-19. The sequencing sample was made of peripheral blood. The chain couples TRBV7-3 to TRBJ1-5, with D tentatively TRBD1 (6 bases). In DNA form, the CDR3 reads TGTGCCAGCAGCTTAGCGGGGGGCGATCAGCCCCAGCATTTT. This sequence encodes CASSLAGGDQPQHF. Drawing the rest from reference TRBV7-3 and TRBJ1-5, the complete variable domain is GAGVSQTPSNKVTEKGKYVELRCDPISGHTALYWYRQSLGQGPEFLIYFQGTGAADDSGLPNDRFFAVRPEGSVSTLKIQRTERGDSAVYLCASSLAGGDQPQHFGDGTRLSIL.